This record covers a single TCR beta chain. V lost 4 bases and J 3 bases, leaving 13 bases between the germline ends. Germline V gives CDR1 MGHRA, CDR2 YSYEKL. The CDR3 runs to 14 residues. The method was immunoSEQ multiplex PCR; TCRdb's version includes in-frame clones alone and lacks a portion of them. Among hundreds of thousands of clones listed, about four fifths were seen once. Participants spanned ages 18 to 89 years and resided in about 25 US areas. Researchers sorted participants into cohorts using their self-reported clinical history. This entry comes from a study of blood T cell repertoires in COVID-19. Study in general: COVID-19 samples from acute and convalescent phases originated in the United States, Italy and Spain. T cells, B-cell-depleted T cells, or PBMCs supplied cDNA or gDNA.

Sequencing was done on a sample of PBMCs or T cells enriched from blood (not recorded which). This sequence was found in a man aged 35 to 55 who had been exposed to COVID-19. This chain uses TRBV4-1 with TRBJ2-7; no clear D. CDR3 loop: CASSRTENNYEQYF. The CDR3 DNA follows: TGCGCCAGCAGCCGAACAGAAAATAACTACGAGCAGTACTTC.